This TCR beta chain was captured in a study of blood T cells in healthy people across ages. Overall study results and limits: Diversity estimates drawn from one million T cells were deemed underestimates.

A second PCR of 7 to 11 cycles used a sample-barcoded 5' primer and a J-beta primer mix. TCRdb processed the 5' RACE reads anew with MiXCR; each CDR3 protein has one entry. Among about 680,000 distinct CDR3 sequences, around 45% were seen once, and the ten largest hold around a third. Germline V gene sequence: CDR1 SNHLY, CDR2 FYNNEI. The V and J ends lost 5 bases and 6 bases respectively, with 11 bases between them. This CDR3 has 12 amino acids. Points on this clonotype: Its specificity is unknown.

A minimum of 6 million PBMCs was isolated per sample. Sample: blood. The genes are TRBV2 and TRBJ2-7; unclear D gene. The receptor comes from a woman aged 55-69 years in good health. In DNA form, the CDR3 reads TGTGCCAGCAGTCCTTTGACTTCCGAGCAGTACTTC. This gives the protein CASSPLTSEQYF.